This T cell receptor beta chain emerged from a study of blood T cell repertoires in COVID-19. The data were produced by immunoSEQ multiplex PCR, yet TCRdb's version contains in-frame clones alone and is incomplete. Of 210,000 or so clones detected, about 83% appear once; the ten largest clones hold 1.3%. V gave up 2 bases and J gave up 0 bases, with 15 bases separating them. Germline V lookup: CDR1 MDHEN, CDR2 SYDVKM. This CDR3 contains 17 residues. The rearrangement uses TRBV28 and TRBJ2-3; the D gene is possibly TRBD1 (6 bases). The specimen was peripheral blood. The sequence was collected from a woman aged 30 to 39 with COVID-19, enrolled during active disease. The CDR3 sequence: CASSLGAGARSTDTQYF. CDR3 DNA sequence: TGTGCCAGCAGTTTAGGAGCAGGGGCGCGGAGCACAGATACGCAGTATTTT.